This T cell receptor (beta chain) was captured in a study of response to subunit inactivated influenza vaccine (dated by TCRdb to 2016 to 2019). Background for the entire study: Deep quantitative T cell receptor repertoire profiling was used in the study to track responses to a trivalent subunit inactivated influenza vaccine.

The CDR1 and CDR2 encoded by the germline V gene are MNHNS and SASEGT. The CDR3 has 14 amino acids, counting the end cysteine and phenylalanine. Only the CDR3 region is kept as DNA, spanning 42 bases read in frame from base 1. The V end loses 5 bases and the J end loses 2 bases, and a stretch of 11 bases separates them. Receptor libraries were prepared by RT-PCR. The instrument was an Illumina HiSeq 2500. The public sequencing data were trimmed at Q25 with fastp and processed into clonotypes with MiXCR by TCRdb, which kept only in-frame beta chains. Rows are combined by CDR3 protein, so each entry shows the most common genes and DNA. Recorded for this sample are about 570,000 distinct CDR3 sequences; around 10% of them occurred a single time. The ten top clones hold roughly 9.6% of the sample. In its sample, this clonotype was seen a few times. The antigen it binds to is not known. Base-call qualities are not available, and no considerably larger clone is one nucleotide away.

Summary of the overall study and its limitations: The authors proposed that each seasonal influenza vaccination may bring in only a limited number of new T cells.

This sample also belongs to another study, concerning T cells expressing NK-cell markers. In that second paper, the authors write: TCR beta cDNA libraries were made by 5'RACE template switching that added a universal primer site and unique molecular identifiers. In sorted CD3+CD56+NKG2C+, CD3+CD56+NKG2C- and CD3+CD56-NKG2C+ T-cell subsets from several donors, TCR beta-chain repertoires were profiled. Of the eight sequenced donors, seven were found to be HCMV-seropositive and one was found to be HCMV-seronegative. In several experiments an anti-gammadeltaTCR antibody was added to restrict sorting to alphabetaTCR-expressing T cells. For several donors, the dominant CD3+CD56+NKG2C+ clonotypes were among the top 10 CD8+ clonotypes and accounted for 1.0-7.0% of CD8+ T cells. Those dominant clonotypes were again the most abundant among CD3+CD56-NKG2C+ cells in a few donors, at about 25-60.1%. Whether the expanded NKG2C-expressing T cell clones were specific for HCMV antigens was left unclear. The eight sequenced donors were randomly selected healthy volunteers, three men and five women. To determine HCMV serostatus, a commercial ELISA kit was used to detect HCMV-specific IgG in serum. Peripheral blood mononuclear cells were isolated from blood by Ficoll density gradient centrifugation. For several donors, bulk peripheral blood T-cell repertoires were additionally sequenced from unsorted PBMC. cDNA synthesis was primed from the TCR beta constant segment, followed by two successive PCR amplification steps. The libraries were sequenced on Illumina HiSeq 2000/2500, MiSeq or NextSeq, producing 2 x 150 bp reads. Reads were demultiplexed and grouped by UMI with MIGEC, and clonotypes were assembled and quantified with MiTCR. To exclude erroneous sequences, only TCR cDNA sequences supported by at least two reads were retained. The tcR package was used for downstream repertoire analysis, and clonotypes were matched across fractions by CDR3 nucleotide sequence plus V segment. VDJmatch was used to annotate antigen specificity against VDJdb, with one amino acid substitution in CDR3 permitted.

Sequencing was performed on PBMCs from blood, taken on the day of vaccination. The sequence was collected from a man between 50 and 59 years old who received an inactivated influenza vaccine. Donor details come from another sample of the same person, matched by shared clones. Recombination linked TRBV6-1 to TRBJ2-3; the D gene is perhaps TRBD2, on 6 matching bases. The CDR3 protein sequence reads: CASSIAVSTDTQYF. The DNA is TGTGCCAGCAGTATAGCGGTCTCCACAGATACGCAGTATTTT.